The 4 T cell receptor beta chains given below trace back to one sample, sequenced in a study of control samples from healthy donors and cancer patients. TCRdb's copy holds only in-frame clones and misses some; the assay was immunoSEQ multiplex PCR. The data contain about 160,000 clones, around 94% of them singletons. Material: PBMCs. These receptor sequences come from a man in his 60s with colorectal cancer.

The chain recombines TRBV6-2 or TRBV6-3 with TRBJ2-7; perhaps TRBD1 as D (6 bases). Germline assignment: CDR1 MNHEY and CDR2 SVGEGT. The CDR3 spans 16 residues. V lost 0 bases and J lost 6, with 18 bases in between. The CDR3 protein is CASSYSEQGKMGEQYF. The CDR3, as DNA: TGTGCCAGCAGTTACTCCGAACAGGGAAAAATGGGCGAGCAGTACTTC.

The V gene is TRBV21-1, the J gene TRBJ1-1; no DNA check was done on the table's D call, TRBD1. TRBV21-1 is given as a pseudogene. The CDR3 has 17 residues. The CDR3 bases are TGTGCCAGCAGCAGATATTTGGACAGAACCATGAACACTGAAGCTTTCTTT. It translates to CASSRYLDRTMNTEAFF.

The CDR3 region has the DNA TGTGCCAGCAGCTTAGGAGACAGGGTCTCTGAAGCTTTCTTT. As protein: CASSLGDRVSEAFF. The chain carries TRBV11-2 and TRBJ1-1; 7 positions match TRBD1. CDR1 is SGHAT, CDR2 FQNNGV, per germline. J lost 6 bases, V lost 1 base, and 5 bases had no gene match. CDR3 length: 14 residues.

The rearrangement joins TRBV27 to TRBJ2-2; D not resolved. Germline V lookup: CDR1 MNHEY, CDR2 SMNVEV (reference sequence). The V end was cut by 5 bases, the J end by 3 bases, with 10 bases between. This CDR3 spans 14 amino acids. The CDR3 loop reads CASSPATHTGELFF. The CDR3 coding sequence is TGTGCCAGCAGTCCCGCGACCCACACCGGGGAGCTGTTTTTT.